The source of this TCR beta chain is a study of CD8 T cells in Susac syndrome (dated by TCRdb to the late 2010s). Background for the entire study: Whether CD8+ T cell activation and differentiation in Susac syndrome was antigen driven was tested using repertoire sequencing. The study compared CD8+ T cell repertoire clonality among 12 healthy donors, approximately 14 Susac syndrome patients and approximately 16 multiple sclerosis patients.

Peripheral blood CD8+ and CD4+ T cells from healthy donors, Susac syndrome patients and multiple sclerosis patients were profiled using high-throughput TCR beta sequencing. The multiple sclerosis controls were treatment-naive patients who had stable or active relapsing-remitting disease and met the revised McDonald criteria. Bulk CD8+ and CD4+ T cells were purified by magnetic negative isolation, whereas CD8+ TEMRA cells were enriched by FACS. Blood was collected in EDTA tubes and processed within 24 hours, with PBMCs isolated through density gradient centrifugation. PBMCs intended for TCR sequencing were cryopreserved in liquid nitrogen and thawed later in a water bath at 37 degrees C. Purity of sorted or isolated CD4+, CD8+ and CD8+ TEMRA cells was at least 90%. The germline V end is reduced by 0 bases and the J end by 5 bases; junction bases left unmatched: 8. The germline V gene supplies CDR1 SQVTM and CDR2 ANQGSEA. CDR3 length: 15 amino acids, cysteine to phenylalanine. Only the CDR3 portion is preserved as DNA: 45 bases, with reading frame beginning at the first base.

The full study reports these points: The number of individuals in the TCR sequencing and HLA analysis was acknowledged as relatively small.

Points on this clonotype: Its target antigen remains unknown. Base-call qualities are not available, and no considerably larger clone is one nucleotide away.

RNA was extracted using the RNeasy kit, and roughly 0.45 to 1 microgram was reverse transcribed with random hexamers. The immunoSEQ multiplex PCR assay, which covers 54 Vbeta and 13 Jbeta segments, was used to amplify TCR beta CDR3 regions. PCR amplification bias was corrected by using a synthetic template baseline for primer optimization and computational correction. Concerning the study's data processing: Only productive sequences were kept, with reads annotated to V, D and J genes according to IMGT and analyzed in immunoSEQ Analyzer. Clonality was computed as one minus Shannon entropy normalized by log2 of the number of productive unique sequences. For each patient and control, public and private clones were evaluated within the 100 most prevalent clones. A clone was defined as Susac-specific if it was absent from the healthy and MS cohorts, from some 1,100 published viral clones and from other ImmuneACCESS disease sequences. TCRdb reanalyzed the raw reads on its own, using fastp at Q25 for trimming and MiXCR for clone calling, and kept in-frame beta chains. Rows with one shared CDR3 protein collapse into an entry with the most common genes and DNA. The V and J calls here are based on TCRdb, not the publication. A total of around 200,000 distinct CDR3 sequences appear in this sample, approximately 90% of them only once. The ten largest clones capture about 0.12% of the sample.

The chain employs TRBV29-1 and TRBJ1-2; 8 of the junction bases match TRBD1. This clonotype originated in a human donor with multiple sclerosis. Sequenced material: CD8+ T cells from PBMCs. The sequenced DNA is TGCAGCGTTGAAGATGGGACCGGACAGGGATATGGCTACACCTTC. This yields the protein CSVEDGTGQGYGYTF.